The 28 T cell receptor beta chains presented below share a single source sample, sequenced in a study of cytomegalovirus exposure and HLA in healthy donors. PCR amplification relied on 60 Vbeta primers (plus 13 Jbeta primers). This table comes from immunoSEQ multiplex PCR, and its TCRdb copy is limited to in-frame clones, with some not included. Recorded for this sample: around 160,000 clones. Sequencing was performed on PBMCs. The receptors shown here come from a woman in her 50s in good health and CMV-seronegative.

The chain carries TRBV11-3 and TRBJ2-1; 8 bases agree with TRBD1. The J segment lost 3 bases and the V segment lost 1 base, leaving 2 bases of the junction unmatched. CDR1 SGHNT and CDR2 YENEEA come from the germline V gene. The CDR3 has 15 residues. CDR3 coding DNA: TGTGCCAGCAGCTTAGTGACAGGGGACTACAATGAGCAGTTCTTC. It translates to CASSLVTGDYNEQFF.

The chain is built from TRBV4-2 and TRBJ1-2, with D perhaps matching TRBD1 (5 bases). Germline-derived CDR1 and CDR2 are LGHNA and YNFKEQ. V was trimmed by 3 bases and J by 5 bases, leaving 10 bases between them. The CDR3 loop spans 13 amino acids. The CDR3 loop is CASSQGLTYGYTF. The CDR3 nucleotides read TGTGCCAGCAGCCAGGGACTGACGTATGGCTACACCTTC.

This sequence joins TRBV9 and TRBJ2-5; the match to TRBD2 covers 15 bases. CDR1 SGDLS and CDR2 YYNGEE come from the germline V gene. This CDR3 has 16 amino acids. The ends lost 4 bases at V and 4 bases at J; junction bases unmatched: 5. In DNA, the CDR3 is TGTGCCAGCAGCCCCCGGACTAGCGGGGGGGTAGAGACCCAGTACTTC. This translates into CASSPRTSGGVETQYF.

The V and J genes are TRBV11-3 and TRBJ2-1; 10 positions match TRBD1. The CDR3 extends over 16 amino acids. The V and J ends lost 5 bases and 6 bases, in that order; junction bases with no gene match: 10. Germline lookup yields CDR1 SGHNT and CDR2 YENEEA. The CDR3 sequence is CASSPSGTGAGNEQFF. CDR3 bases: TGTGCCAGCAGCCCATCCGGGACAGGGGCTGGCAATGAGCAGTTCTTC.

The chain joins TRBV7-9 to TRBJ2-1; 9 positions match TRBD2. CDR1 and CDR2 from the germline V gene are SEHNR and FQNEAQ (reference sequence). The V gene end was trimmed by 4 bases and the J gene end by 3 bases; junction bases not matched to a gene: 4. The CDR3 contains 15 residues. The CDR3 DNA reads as TGTGCCAGCAGCTCCCTGCGGGGGGGCTACAATGAGCAGTTCTTC. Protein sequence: CASSSLRGGYNEQFF.

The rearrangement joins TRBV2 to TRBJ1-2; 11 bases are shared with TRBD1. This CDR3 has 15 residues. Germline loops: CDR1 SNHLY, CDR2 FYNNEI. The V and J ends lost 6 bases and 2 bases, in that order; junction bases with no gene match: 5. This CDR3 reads CASRIGTGGNYGYTF. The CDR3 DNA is TGTGCCAGCAGGATTGGGACAGGGGGAAACTATGGCTACACCTTC. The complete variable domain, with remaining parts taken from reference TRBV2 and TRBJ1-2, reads EPEVTQTPSHQVTQMGQEVILRCVPISNHLYFYWYRQILGQKVEFLVSFYNNEISEKSEIFDDQFSVERPDGSNFTLKIRSTKLEDSAMYFCASRIGTGGNYGYTFGSGTRLTVV.

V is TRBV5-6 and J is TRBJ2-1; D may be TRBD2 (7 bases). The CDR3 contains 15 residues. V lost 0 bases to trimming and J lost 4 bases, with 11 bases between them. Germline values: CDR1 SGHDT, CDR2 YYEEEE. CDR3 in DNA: TGTGCCAGCAGCTTGGAGGGGGGGACGTACAATGAGCAGTTCTTC. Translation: CASSLEGGTYNEQFF.

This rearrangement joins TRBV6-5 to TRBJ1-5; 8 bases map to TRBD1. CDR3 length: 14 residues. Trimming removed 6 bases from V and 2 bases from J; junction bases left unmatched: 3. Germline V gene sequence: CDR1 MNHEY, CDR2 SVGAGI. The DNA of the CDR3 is TGTGCCAGCAGCCGGACAGGGCGCAATCAGCCCCAGCATTTT. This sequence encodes CASSRTGRNQPQHF.

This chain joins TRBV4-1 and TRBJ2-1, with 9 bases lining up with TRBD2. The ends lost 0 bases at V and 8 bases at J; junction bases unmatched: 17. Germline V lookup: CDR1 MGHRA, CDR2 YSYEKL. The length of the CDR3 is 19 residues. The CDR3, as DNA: TGCGCCAGCAGCCAAGATACAGGGGCGGGGGGGCCACTTATGGATGAGCAGTTCTTC. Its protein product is CASSQDTGAGGPLMDEQFF.

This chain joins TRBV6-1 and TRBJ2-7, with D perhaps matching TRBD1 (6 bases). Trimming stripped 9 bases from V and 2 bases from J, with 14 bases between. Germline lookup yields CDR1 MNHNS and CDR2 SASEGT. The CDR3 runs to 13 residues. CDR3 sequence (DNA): TGTGCCAGTTGGGGGCTCGATGCCTACGAGCAGTACTTC. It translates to CASWGLDAYEQYF.

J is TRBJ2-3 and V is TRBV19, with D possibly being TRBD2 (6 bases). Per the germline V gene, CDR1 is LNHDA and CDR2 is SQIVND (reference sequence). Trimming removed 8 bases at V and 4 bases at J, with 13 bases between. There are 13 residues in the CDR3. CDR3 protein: CASGEALPDTQYF. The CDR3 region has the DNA TGTGCCAGTGGGGAGGCTCTCCCAGATACGCAGTATTTT.

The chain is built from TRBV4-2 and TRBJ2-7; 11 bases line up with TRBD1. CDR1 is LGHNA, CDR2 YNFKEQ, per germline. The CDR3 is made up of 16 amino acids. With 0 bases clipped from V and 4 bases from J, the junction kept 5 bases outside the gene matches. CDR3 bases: TGTGCCAGCAGCCAAGATAGGGACAGGGGGATTTACGAGCAGTACTTC. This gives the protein CASSQDRDRGIYEQYF.

CDR3 sequence (DNA): TGTGCCAGTAGACCCGGGGGAGGAGTGGGACTGTTTTTT. The encoded protein is CASRPGGGVGLFF. This chain connects TRBV19 to TRBJ1-4, with D possibly matching TRBD1 (5 bases). Trimming removed 6 bases from V and 13 bases from J, with 18 bases in between. Germline V gene lookup returns CDR1 LNHDA and CDR2 SQIVND (reference sequence). This CDR3 region has 13 residues.

CDR3 residues: CASTRGGGYEQYF. The CDR3 nucleotides are TGTGCCAGCACTAGAGGGGGGGGGTACGAGCAGTACTTC. This chain joins TRBV6-5 and TRBJ2-7; the D gene is possibly TRBD2 (7 bases). CDR1 MNHEY and CDR2 SVGAGI come from the germline V gene. The V gene lost 7 bases and the J gene lost 4 bases, with 14 bases spanning the gap. This CDR3 spans 13 amino acids.

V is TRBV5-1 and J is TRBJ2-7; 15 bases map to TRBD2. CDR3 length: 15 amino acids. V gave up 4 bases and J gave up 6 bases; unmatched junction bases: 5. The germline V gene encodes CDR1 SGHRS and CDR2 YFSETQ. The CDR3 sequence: CASSKGLAGGSEQYF. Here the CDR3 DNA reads TGCGCCAGCAGCAAGGGACTAGCGGGGGGATCCGAGCAGTACTTC. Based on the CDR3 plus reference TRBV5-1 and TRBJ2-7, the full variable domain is KAGVTQTPRYLIKTRGQQVTLSCSPISGHRSVSWYQQTPGQGLQFLFEYFSETQRNKGNFPGRFSGRQFSNSRSEMNVSTLELGDSALYLCASSKGLAGGSEQYFGPGTRLTVT.

CDR3 loop: CASSLGQGVTGDEQYF. The CDR3, as DNA: TGTGCCAGCAGCTTAGGACAGGGGGTGACCGGGGACGAGCAGTACTTC. The chain uses TRBV7-9 and TRBJ2-7; 9 bases fit TRBD1. Losses at the gene ends were 1 base for V and 5 bases for J; bases not matched to a gene: 9. The CDR3 extends over 16 amino acids. In germline, CDR1 is SEHNR, CDR2 FQNEAQ (reference sequence). The full variable domain, in which reference TRBV7-9 and TRBJ2-7 provide the parts outside the CDR3, is DTGVSQNPRHKITKRGQNVTFRCDPISEHNRLYWYRQTLGQGPEFLTYFQNEAQLEKSRLLSDRFSAERPKGSFSTLEIQRTEQGDSAMYLCASSLGQGVTGDEQYFGPGTRLTVT.

The DNA of the CDR3 is TGTGCCAGCAGTTACGAGGGGGTTAGCAATCAGCCCCAGCATTTT. The encoded protein is CASSYEGVSNQPQHF. The chain joins TRBV6-6 to TRBJ1-5; the D gene is possibly TRBD1 (6 bases). The CDR3 totals 15 residues. CDR1 is MNHNY and CDR2 is SVGAGI in the germline V gene (reference sequence). The V gene lost 2 bases and the J gene lost 0 bases, with 8 bases spanning the gap.

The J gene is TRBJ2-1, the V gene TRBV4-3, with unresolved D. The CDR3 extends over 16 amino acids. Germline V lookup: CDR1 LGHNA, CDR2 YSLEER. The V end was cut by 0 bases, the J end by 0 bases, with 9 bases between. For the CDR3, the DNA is TGCGCCAGCAGCCAAGATCGTAGATACTCCTACAATGAGCAGTTCTTC. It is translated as CASSQDRRYSYNEQFF.

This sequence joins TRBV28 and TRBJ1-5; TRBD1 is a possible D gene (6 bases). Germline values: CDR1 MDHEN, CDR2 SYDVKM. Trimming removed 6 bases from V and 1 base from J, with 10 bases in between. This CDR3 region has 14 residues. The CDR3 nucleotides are TGTGCCAGCAGCCATGGACAGAGCAATCAGCCCCAGCATTTT. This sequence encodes CASSHGQSNQPQHF.

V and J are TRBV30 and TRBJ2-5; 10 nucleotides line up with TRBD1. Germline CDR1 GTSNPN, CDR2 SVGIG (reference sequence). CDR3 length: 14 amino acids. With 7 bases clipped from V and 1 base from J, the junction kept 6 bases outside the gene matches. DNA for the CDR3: TGTGCCTTCCGGGACAGGGGCCTCCAAGAGACCCAGTACTTC. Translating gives CAFRDRGLQETQYF. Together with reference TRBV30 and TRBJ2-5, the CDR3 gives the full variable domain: SQTIHQWPATLVQPVGSPLSLECTVEGTSNPNLYWYRQAAGRGLQLLFYSVGIGQISSEVPQNLSASRPQDRQFILSSKKLLLSDSGFYLCAFRDRGLQETQYFGPGTRLLVL.

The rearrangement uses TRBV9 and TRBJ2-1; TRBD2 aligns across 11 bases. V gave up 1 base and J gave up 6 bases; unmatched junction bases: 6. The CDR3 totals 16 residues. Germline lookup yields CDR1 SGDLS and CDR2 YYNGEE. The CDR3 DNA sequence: TGTGCCAGCAGCGTAATAGCGGGAGGGCGGGGCAATGAGCAGTTCTTC. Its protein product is CASSVIAGGRGNEQFF. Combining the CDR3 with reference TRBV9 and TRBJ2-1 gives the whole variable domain DSGVTQTPKHLITATGQRVTLRCSPRSGDLSVYWYQQSLDQGLQFLIQYYNGEERAKGNILERFSAQQFPDLHSELNLSSLELGDSALYFCASSVIAGGRGNEQFFGPGTRLTVL.

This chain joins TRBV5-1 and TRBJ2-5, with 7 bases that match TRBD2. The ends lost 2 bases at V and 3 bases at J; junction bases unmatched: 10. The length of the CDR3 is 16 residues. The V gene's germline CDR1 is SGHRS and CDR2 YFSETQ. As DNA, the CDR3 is TGCGCCAGCAGCTTACTTGGGAGCGCGGGAGAAGAGACCCAGTACTTC. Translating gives CASSLLGSAGEETQYF. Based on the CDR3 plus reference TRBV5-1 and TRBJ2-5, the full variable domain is KAGVTQTPRYLIKTRGQQVTLSCSPISGHRSVSWYQQTPGQGLQFLFEYFSETQRNKGNFPGRFSGRQFSNSRSEMNVSTLELGDSALYLCASSLLGSAGEETQYFGPGTRLLVL.

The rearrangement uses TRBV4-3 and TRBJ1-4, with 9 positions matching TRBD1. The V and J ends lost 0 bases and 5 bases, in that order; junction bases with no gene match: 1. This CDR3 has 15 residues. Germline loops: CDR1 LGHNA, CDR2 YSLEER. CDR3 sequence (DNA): TGCGCCAGCAGCCAAGAGGACAGGGGAAATGAAAAACTGTTTTTT. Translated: CASSQEDRGNEKLFF.

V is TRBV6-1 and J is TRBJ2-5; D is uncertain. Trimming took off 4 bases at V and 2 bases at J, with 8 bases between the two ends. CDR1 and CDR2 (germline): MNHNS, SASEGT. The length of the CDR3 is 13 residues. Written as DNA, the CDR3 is TGTGCCAGCAGTGTCCAGAAGCAAGAGACCCAGTACTTC. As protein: CASSVQKQETQYF.

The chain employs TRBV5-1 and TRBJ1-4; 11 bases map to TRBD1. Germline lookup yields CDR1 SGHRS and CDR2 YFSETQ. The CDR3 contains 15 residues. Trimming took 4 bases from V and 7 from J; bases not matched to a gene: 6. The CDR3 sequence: CASSPRTGGGEKLFF. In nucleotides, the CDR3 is TGCGCCAGCAGCCCCCGGACAGGGGGCGGTGAAAAACTGTTTTTT.

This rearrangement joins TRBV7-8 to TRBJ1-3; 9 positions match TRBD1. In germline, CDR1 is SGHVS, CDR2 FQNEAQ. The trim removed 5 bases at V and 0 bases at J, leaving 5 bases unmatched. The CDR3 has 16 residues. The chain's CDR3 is CASSQDRGLSGNTIYF. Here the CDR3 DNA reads TGTGCCAGCAGCCAGGACAGGGGACTCTCTGGAAACACCATATATTTT.

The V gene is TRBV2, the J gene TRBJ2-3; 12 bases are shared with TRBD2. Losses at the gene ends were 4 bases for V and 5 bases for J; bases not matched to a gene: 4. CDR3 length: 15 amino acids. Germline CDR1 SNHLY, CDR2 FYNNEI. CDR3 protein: CASSGLAGGLDTQYF. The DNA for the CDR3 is TGTGCCAGCAGTGGGCTAGCGGGAGGGTTAGATACGCAGTATTTT. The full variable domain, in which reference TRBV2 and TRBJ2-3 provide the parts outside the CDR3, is EPEVTQTPSHQVTQMGQEVILRCVPISNHLYFYWYRQILGQKVEFLVSFYNNEISEKSEIFDDQFSVERPDGSNFTLKIRSTKLEDSAMYFCASSGLAGGLDTQYFGPGTRLTVL.

In DNA, the CDR3 is TGTGCCATCAGTGGACTAGCGGGAGGGCCGGGAGAGCAGTACTTC. It encodes CAISGLAGGPGEQYF. The rearrangement joins TRBV10-3 to TRBJ2-7; 14 positions match TRBD2. Germline values: CDR1 ENHRY, CDR2 SYGVKD. V lost 4 bases, J lost 7 bases, and 6 bases stayed unmatched. The CDR3 totals 15 residues.